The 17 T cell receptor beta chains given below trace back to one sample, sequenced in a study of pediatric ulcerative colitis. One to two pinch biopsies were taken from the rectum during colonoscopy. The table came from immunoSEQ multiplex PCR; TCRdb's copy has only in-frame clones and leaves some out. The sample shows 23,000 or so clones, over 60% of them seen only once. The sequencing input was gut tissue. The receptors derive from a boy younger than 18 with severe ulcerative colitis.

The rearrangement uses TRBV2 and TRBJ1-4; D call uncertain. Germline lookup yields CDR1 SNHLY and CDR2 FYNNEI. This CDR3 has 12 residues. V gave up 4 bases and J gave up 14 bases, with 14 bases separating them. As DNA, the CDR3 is TGTGCCAGCAGTGGGTTCAGACAAAGTCTGTTTTTT. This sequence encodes CASSGFRQSLFF.

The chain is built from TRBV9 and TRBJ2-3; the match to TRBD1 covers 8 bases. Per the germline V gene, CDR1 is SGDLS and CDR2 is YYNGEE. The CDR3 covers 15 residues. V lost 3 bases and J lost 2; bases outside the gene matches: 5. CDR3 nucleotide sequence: TGTGCCAGCAGCGCCCACAGGGGGTTCACAGATACGCAGTATTTT. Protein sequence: CASSAHRGFTDTQYF.

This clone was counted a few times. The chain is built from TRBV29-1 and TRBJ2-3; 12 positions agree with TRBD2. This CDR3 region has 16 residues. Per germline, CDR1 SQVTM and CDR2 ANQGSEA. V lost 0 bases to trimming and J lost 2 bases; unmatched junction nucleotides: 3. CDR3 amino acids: CSVEDRLAGVTDTQYF. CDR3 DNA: TGCAGCGTTGAAGACAGACTAGCGGGGGTCACAGATACGCAGTATTTT.

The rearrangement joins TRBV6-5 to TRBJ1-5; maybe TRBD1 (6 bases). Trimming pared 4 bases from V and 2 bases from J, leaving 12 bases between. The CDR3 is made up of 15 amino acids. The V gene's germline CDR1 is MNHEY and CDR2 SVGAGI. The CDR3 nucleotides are TGTGCCAGCAGTTCTTACGCAGGGGGCAATCAGCCCCAGCATTTT. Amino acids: CASSSYAGGNQPQHF.

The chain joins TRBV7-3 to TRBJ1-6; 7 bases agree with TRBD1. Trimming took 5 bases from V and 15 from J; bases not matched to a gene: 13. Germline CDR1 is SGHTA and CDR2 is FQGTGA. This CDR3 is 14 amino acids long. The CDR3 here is CASSPTEGDRVLHF. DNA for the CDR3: TGTGCCAGCAGCCCGACAGAGGGGGACAGAGTCCTCCACTTT.

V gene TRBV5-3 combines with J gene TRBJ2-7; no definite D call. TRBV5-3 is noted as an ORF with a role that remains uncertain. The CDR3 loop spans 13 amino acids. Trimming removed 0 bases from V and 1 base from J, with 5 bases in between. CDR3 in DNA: TGTGCCAGAAGCTTGGGTCTATCCTACGAGCAGTACTTC. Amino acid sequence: CARSLGLSYEQYF.

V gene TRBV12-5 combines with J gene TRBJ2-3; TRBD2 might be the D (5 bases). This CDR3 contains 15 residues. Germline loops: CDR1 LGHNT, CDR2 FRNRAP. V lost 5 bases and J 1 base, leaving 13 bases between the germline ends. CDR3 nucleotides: TGTGCTAGTGGTCCGGGGATGACGCGCACAGATACGCAGTATTTT. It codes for CASGPGMTRTDTQYF.

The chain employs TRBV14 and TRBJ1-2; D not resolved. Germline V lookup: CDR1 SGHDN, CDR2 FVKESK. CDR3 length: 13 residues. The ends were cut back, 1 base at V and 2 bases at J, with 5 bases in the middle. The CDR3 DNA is TGTGCCAGCAGCCAAGCCTCCAACTATGGCTACACCTTC. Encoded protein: CASSQASNYGYTF.

The CDR3 DNA follows: TGTGCCAGCAGACCTAGCGGGGGGCTCCGGGGTACGCAGTATTTT. Translated, it gives CASRPSGGLRGTQYF. V gene TRBV7-2 combines with J gene TRBJ2-3, with 11 bases that match TRBD2. CDR3 size: 15 residues. The V and J ends lost 6 bases and 8 bases, in that order; junction bases with no gene match: 10. Germline loops: CDR1 SGHTA, CDR2 FQGNSA.

Written as DNA, the CDR3 is TGTGCCAGCAGCGGATCCTTCAACCGACGGGGAGGAGCCCAAGAGACCCAGTACTTC. Amino acids: CASSGSFNRRGGAQETQYF. The V call is TRBV9, the J call TRBJ2-5; D possibly corresponds to TRBD2 (6 bases). V shed 3 bases and J shed 1 base, with 25 bases lying between them. The CDR3 is 19 amino acids. Germline CDR1 and CDR2: SGDLS and YYNGEE.

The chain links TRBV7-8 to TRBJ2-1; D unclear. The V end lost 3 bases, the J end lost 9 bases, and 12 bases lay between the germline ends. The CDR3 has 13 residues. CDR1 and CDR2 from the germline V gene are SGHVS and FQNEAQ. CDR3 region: CASSFGRPREQFF. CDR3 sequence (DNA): TGTGCCAGCAGCTTTGGGCGACCCCGTGAGCAGTTCTTC.

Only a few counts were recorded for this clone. The CDR3 coding sequence is TGTGCCAGCAGCTTAGATCTGCGGGGGGGAGCAAATGAGCAGTTCTTC. The encoded protein is CASSLDLRGGANEQFF. The chain joins TRBV7-2 to TRBJ2-1, with 9 bases fitting TRBD2. The CDR3 consists of 16 residues. Germline-derived CDR1 and CDR2 are SGHTA and FQGNSA. The ends lost 1 base at V and 7 bases at J; junction bases unmatched: 8. Full variable domain (remainder filled in from reference TRBV7-2 and TRBJ2-1): GAGVSQSPSNKVTEKGKDVELRCDPISGHTALYWYRQSLGQGLEFLIYFQGNSAPDKSGLPSDRFSAERTGGSVSTLTIQRTQQEDSAVYLCASSLDLRGGANEQFFGPGTRLTVL.

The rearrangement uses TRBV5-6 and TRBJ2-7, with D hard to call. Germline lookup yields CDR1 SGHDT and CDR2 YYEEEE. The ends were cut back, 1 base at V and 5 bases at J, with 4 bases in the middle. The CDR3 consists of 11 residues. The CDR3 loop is CASSLLNEQYF. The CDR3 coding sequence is TGTGCCAGCAGCTTGTTGAACGAGCAGTACTTC.

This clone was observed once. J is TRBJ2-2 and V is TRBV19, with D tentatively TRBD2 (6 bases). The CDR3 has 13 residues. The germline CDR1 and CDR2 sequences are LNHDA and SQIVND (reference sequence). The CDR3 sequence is CAGGDSNTGELFF. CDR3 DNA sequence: TGTGCTGGAGGGGACTCGAACACCGGGGAGCTGTTTTTT.

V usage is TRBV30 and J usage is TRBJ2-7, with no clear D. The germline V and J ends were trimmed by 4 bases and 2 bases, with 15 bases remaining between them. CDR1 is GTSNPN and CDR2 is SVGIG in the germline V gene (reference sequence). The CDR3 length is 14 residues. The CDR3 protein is CAWTDLVGAYEQYF. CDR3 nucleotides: TGTGCCTGGACGGACCTTGTAGGCGCCTACGAGCAGTACTTC.

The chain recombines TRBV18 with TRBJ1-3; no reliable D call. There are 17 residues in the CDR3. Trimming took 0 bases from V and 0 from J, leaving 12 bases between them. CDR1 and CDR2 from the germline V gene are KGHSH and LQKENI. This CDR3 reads CASSPPHWVDSGNTIYF. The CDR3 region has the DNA TGTGCCAGCTCACCACCCCATTGGGTGGACTCTGGAAACACCATATATTTT.

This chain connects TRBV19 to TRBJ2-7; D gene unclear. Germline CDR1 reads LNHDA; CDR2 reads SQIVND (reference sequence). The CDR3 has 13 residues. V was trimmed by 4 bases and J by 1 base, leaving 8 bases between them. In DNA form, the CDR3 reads TGTGCCAGTAGTAAGGACGGTTCCTACGAGCAGTACTTC. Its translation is CASSKDGSYEQYF.